The rows below give T cell receptor beta chains drawn from one sample of a study of CD8 T cells in Susac syndrome. TCRdb recomputed calls from the immunoSEQ multiplex PCR reads with MiXCR, one row per CDR3 protein. The table includes about 290,000 distinct CDR3 sequences, roughly 85% detected once. The sample consisted of CD8+ T cells from PBMCs. The receptors shown here come from a human donor with multiple sclerosis. The CDR3 runs from the conserved cysteine through the conserved F or W. A D gene is named only where the DNA matches it firmly. Where a row states a size, it is once, few, many or the class of an expanded clone; other rows omit it.

J: TRBJ1-5; size: .; V: TRBV5-5; D: .; CDR3: CASSLSQLRGPQHF; DNA: TGTGCCAGCAGCTTGTCCCAGCTTAGGGGGCCCCAGCATTTT
J: TRBJ2-7; size: many; V: TRBV11-2; D: TRBD1; CDR3: CASSLGTGGLSSYEQYF; DNA: TGTGCCAGCAGCTTAGGGACAGGGGGTTTGAGCTCCTACGAGCAGTACTTC
J: TRBJ2-4; size: .; V: TRBV6-2/TRBV6-3; D: TRBD2; CDR3: CASSYSGLAFKNIQYF; DNA: TGTGCCAGCAGTTACTCGGGACTAGCGTTCAAAAACATTCAGTACTTC
J: TRBJ1-5; size: .; V: TRBV19; D: .; CDR3: CASSIWSNQPQHF; DNA: TGTGCCAGTAGTATTTGGAGCAATCAGCCCCAGCATTTT
J: TRBJ2-7; size: .; V: TRBV13; D: .; CDR3: CASSWTLADSSYEQYF; DNA: TGTGCCAGCAGCTGGACTCTAGCGGACAGCTCCTACGAGCAGTACTTC
J: TRBJ2-3; size: .; V: TRBV29-1; D: TRBD2; CDR3: CSAGPLSGRYADTQYF; DNA: TGCAGCGCCGGCCCCCTCAGCGGGAGGTACGCAGATACGCAGTATTTT
J: TRBJ1-1; size: .; V: TRBV28; D: .; CDR3: CASSFKVNTEAFF; DNA: TGTGCCAGCAGTTTCAAGGTGAACACTGAAGCTTTCTTT
J: TRBJ2-3; size: .; V: TRBV15; D: .; CDR3: CATSNVRGAEDTQYF; DNA: TGTGCCACCAGCAATGTTCGGGGGGCCGAGGATACGCAGTATTTT
J: TRBJ2-4; size: .; V: TRBV24-1; D: .; CDR3: CATRDRENIQYF; DNA: TGTGCCACCAGGGACCGAGAAAACATTCAGTACTTC
J: TRBJ1-2; size: .; V: TRBV7-8; D: .; CDR3: CATTPGANYGYTF; DNA: TGTGCCACCACCCCGGGGGCTAACTATGGCTACACCTTC
J: TRBJ1-1; size: .; V: TRBV6-5; D: TRBD1; CDR3: CASGLTGASAEAFF; DNA: TGTGCCAGCGGATTGACAGGGGCCTCGGCTGAAGCTTTCTTT
J: TRBJ2-1; size: .; V: TRBV4-3; D: TRBD2; CDR3: CASSPSGSGTYNEQFF; DNA: TGCGCCAGCAGCCCTTCGGGCAGCGGGACCTACAATGAGCAGTTCTTC
J: TRBJ2-2; size: .; V: TRBV7-8; D: .; CDR3: CASSWRAGTGELFF; DNA: TGTGCCAGCAGCTGGAGGGCCGGAACCGGGGAGCTGTTTTTT
J: TRBJ1-2; size: once; V: TRBV18; D: .; CDR3: CASSPPWVWYGYTF; DNA: TGTGCCAGCTCACCACCATGGGTCTGGTATGGCTACACCTTC
J: TRBJ2-6; size: .; V: TRBV27; D: .; CDR3: CASSPLGGRGANVLTF; DNA: TGTGCCAGCAGCCCCCTCGGTGGGCGAGGGGCCAACGTCCTGACTTTC
J: TRBJ1-1; size: .; V: TRBV28; D: .; CDR3: CASSLFGGLSTEAFF; DNA: TGTGCCAGCAGTTTATTTGGGGGGCTCTCCACTGAAGCTTTCTTT
J: TRBJ2-1; size: .; V: TRBV4-3; D: TRBD2; CDR3: CASSLTSVNEQFF; DNA: TGCGCCAGCAGCTTGACTAGCGTCAATGAGCAGTTCTTC
J: TRBJ2-7; size: few; V: TRBV28; D: TRBD2; CDR3: CASSPILAGGIHEQYF; DNA: TGTGCCAGCAGTCCCATCCTAGCGGGAGGGATCCACGAGCAGTACTTC
J: TRBJ1-2; size: .; V: TRBV28; D: .; CDR3: CAIHASHVPGPGYGYTF; DNA: TGTGCCATTCATGCCAGTCACGTACCGGGGCCTGGGTATGGCTACACCTTC
J: TRBJ1-2; size: .; V: TRBV6-2/TRBV6-3; D: .; CDR3: CASSYDYGYTF; DNA: TGTGCCAGCAGTTACGACTATGGCTACACCTTC
J: TRBJ2-7; size: .; V: TRBV7-9; D: .; CDR3: CASSLPLGYEQYF; DNA: TGTGCCAGCAGCTTACCCCTGGGGTACGAGCAGTACTTC
J: TRBJ2-3; size: .; V: TRBV5-4; D: .; CDR3: CASSPSSPFTDTQYF; DNA: TGTGCCAGCAGCCCGTCATCCCCGTTCACAGATACGCAGTATTTT
J: TRBJ1-1; size: .; V: TRBV30; D: .; CDR3: CAWSEGRGIEAFF; DNA: TGTGCCTGGAGTGAGGGCAGAGGGATCGAAGCTTTCTTT
J: TRBJ2-7; size: .; V: TRBV2; D: TRBD2; CDR3: CASSEVEIAGRDEQYF; DNA: TGTGCCAGCAGTGAAGTGGAGATAGCGGGACGGGACGAGCAGTACTTC
J: TRBJ2-7; size: .; V: TRBV6-5; D: TRBD1; CDR3: CASSTRGLDEQYF; DNA: TGTGCCAGCAGCACCAGGGGGCTCGACGAGCAGTACTTC
J: TRBJ2-7; size: .; V: TRBV19; D: TRBD1; CDR3: CASKVSTGVGEQYF; DNA: TGTGCCAGTAAGGTGTCGACAGGGGTTGGCGAGCAGTACTTC
J: TRBJ1-1; size: .; V: TRBV4-3; D: .; CDR3: CASSQDPRGNTEAFF; DNA: TGCGCCAGCAGCCAAGACCCCCGGGGAAACACTGAAGCTTTCTTT
J: TRBJ1-1; size: once; V: TRBV27; D: .; CDR3: CASSLPGPNTEAFF; DNA: TGTGCCAGCAGTTTACCGGGGCCGAACACTGAAGCTTTCTTT
J: TRBJ1-2; size: .; V: TRBV24-1; D: .; CDR3: CATTRGGGYTF; DNA: TGTGCCACCACCAGGGGAGGGGGCTACACCTTC
J: TRBJ2-5; size: .; V: TRBV6-5; D: TRBD1; CDR3: CASSYGQGQGPGETQYF; DNA: TGTGCCAGCAGTTACGGTCAGGGACAGGGACCGGGGGAGACCCAGTACTTC
J: TRBJ2-7; size: .; V: TRBV14; D: .; CDR3: CASSFGVFEQYF; DNA: TGTGCCAGCAGCTTCGGGGTATTCGAGCAGTACTTC
J: TRBJ2-1; size: few; V: TRBV6-2/TRBV6-3; D: .; CDR3: CASRGGSSYNEQFF; DNA: TGTGCCAGCCGGGGCGGTAGCTCCTACAATGAGCAGTTCTTC
J: TRBJ2-7; size: .; V: TRBV7-9; D: .; CDR3: CASSLDGILYEQYF; DNA: TGTGCCAGCAGCTTAGACGGAATCCTCTACGAGCAGTACTTC
J: TRBJ2-4; size: .; V: TRBV5-4; D: .; CDR3: CASSLGGTENIQYF; DNA: TGTGCCAGCAGCTTGGGTGGGACGGAAAACATTCAGTACTTC
J: TRBJ1-1; size: once; V: TRBV19; D: .; CDR3: CASLPSMNTEAFF; DNA: TGTGCCAGTCTTCCGAGTATGAACACTGAAGCTTTCTTT
J: TRBJ2-3; size: .; V: TRBV19; D: .; CDR3: CASSRAPGDTQYF; DNA: TGTGCCAGTAGTCGCGCGCCTGGAGATACGCAGTATTTT
J: TRBJ1-2; size: .; V: TRBV4-3; D: .; CDR3: CASSQVGASPDYGYTF; DNA: TGCGCCAGCAGCCAAGTCGGGGCCAGCCCAGACTATGGCTACACCTTC
J: TRBJ2-7; size: .; V: TRBV25-1; D: .; CDR3: CASSASYGLPYEQYF; DNA: TGTGCCAGCAGTGCGTCTTACGGCCTCCCCTACGAGCAGTACTTC
J: TRBJ1-2; size: .; V: TRBV7-9; D: .; CDR3: CASSLGYRSYGYTF; DNA: TGTGCCAGCAGCTTAGGGTATAGGAGCTATGGCTACACCTTC
J: TRBJ1-2; size: .; V: TRBV4-3; D: .; CDR3: CASSQGLGTGYYGYTF; DNA: TGCGCCAGCAGCCAAGGTTTGGGAACAGGTTACTATGGCTACACCTTC
J: TRBJ2-7; size: .; V: TRBV4-3; D: .; CDR3: CASSQELPHAFDPISYEQYF; DNA: TGCGCCAGCAGCCAAGAACTCCCTCATGCTTTCGATCCTATATCCTACGAGCAGTACTTC
J: TRBJ2-7; size: .; V: TRBV9; D: TRBD2; CDR3: CASSSHGGLAGYEQYF; DNA: TGTGCCAGCAGCTCCCACGGCGGACTAGCGGGTTACGAGCAGTACTTC
J: TRBJ1-1; size: .; V: TRBV5-4; D: .; CDR3: CASSHQLGHTEAFF; DNA: TGTGCCAGCAGCCATCAACTAGGGCACACTGAAGCTTTCTTT
J: TRBJ2-7; size: .; V: TRBV30; D: TRBD1; CDR3: CAWSHGTDYEQYF; DNA: TGTGCCTGGAGCCACGGGACAGATTACGAGCAGTACTTC
J: TRBJ1-5; size: .; V: TRBV4-3; D: TRBD1; CDR3: CASSQGTGSNQPQHF; DNA: TGCGCCAGCAGCCAAGGGACAGGGAGCAATCAGCCCCAGCATTTT
J: TRBJ2-7; size: .; V: TRBV4-3; D: .; CDR3: CASSQGLWGGSSEQYF; DNA: TGCGCCAGCAGCCAAGGCCTTTGGGGGGGCTCCTCCGAGCAGTACTTC
J: TRBJ2-1; size: .; V: TRBV29-1; D: TRBD2; CDR3: CSVDGTSEYNEQFF; DNA: TGCAGCGTCGACGGGACTAGCGAATACAATGAGCAGTTCTTC
J: TRBJ2-4; size: .; V: TRBV7-2; D: .; CDR3: CASSLSERRLGTKNIQYF; DNA: TGTGCCAGCAGCTTATCGGAACGACGACTAGGGACCAAAAACATTCAGTACTTC
J: TRBJ2-1; size: .; V: TRBV6-2/TRBV6-3; D: .; CDR3: CASSYAGSSYNEQFF; DNA: TGTGCCAGCAGTTACGCAGGGAGCTCCTACAATGAGCAGTTCTTC
J: TRBJ2-3; size: .; V: TRBV4-1; D: TRBD2; CDR3: CASSPEAGGPTDTQYF; DNA: TGCGCCAGCAGCCCCGAGGCGGGAGGGCCCACAGATACGCAGTATTTT
J: TRBJ2-2; size: .; V: TRBV6-5; D: .; CDR3: CASSPKVDGELFF; DNA: TGTGCCAGCAGCCCCAAAGTGGACGGGGAGCTGTTTTTT